Listed below are T cell receptor beta chains from one sample, sequenced in a study of shared clonotypes between healthy human individuals. Assay used: immunoSEQ multiplex PCR; TCRdb lists only in-frame clones, some missing. The table lists roughly 2,500,000 clones, approximately 93% of them singletons. Sequences were obtained from naive CD4+ T cells from PBMCs. These receptors were collected from a man in his late teens or twenties in good health. Some clones in this sample may be carry-over from other donors' samples. Both conserved end residues are part of each CDR3. D genes are given only for firm matches. Size values are once, few and many counts, or a class for expanded clones, and some rows have none.

v_call	d_call	clone_size	j_call	cdr3_aa	cdr3_nt
TRBV28	.	.	TRBJ1-2	CASSTTQGIYGYTF	TGTGCCAGCAGTACAACCCAGGGAATCTATGGCTACACCTTC
TRBV29-1	TRBD2	.	TRBJ2-4	CSASTSGRNIQYF	TGCAGCGCATCGACTAGCGGGAGAAACATTCAGTACTTC
TRBV5-1	TRBD2	.	TRBJ2-3	CASSLISGGSSTDTQYF	TGCGCCAGCAGCTTGATTAGCGGGGGATCTAGCACAGATACGCAGTATTTT
TRBV28	.	.	TRBJ1-5	CASSSGQFNQPQHF	TGTGCCAGCAGTTCCGGACAGTTCAATCAGCCCCAGCATTTT
TRBV9	.	once	TRBJ2-1	CASSTRVGGGSYNEQFF	TGTGCCAGCAGCACAAGGGTGGGAGGAGGTTCCTACAATGAGCAGTTCTTC
TRBV18	TRBD1	once	TRBJ2-7	CASSSGQGPSYEQYF	TGTGCCAGCTCATCGGGACAGGGACCCTCCTACGAGCAGTACTTC
TRBV5-4	.	.	TRBJ2-7	CASSRTTQSSYEQYF	TGTGCCAGCAGCAGGACGACACAAAGCTCCTACGAGCAGTACTTC
TRBV5-1	TRBD1	.	TRBJ1-2	CASSWDRGPNYGYTF	TGCGCCAGCAGCTGGGACAGGGGGCCGAACTATGGCTACACCTTC
TRBV5-1	.	.	TRBJ2-4	CASSHETGILAKNIQYF	TGCGCCAGCAGCCATGAAACAGGGATATTAGCCAAAAACATTCAGTACTTC
TRBV28	TRBD2	.	TRBJ2-1	CASSIPGGNEQFF	TGTGCCAGCAGTATCCCGGGGGGGAATGAGCAGTTCTTC
TRBV4-3	.	once	TRBJ2-5	CASSQNPRRDQETQYF	TGCGCCAGCAGCCAAAACCCCCGCCGTGACCAAGAGACCCAGTACTTC
TRBV7-9	.	.	TRBJ2-3	CASSFLRDLNSDTQYF	TGTGCCAGCAGCTTCTTGCGGGACCTGAATAGCGATACGCAGTATTTT
TRBV7-7	TRBD2	.	TRBJ2-1	CASSPGLAWDDEQFF	TGTGCCAGCAGCCCCGGACTAGCGTGGGACGATGAGCAGTTCTTC
TRBV4-2	.	.	TRBJ1-4	CASSPQSRRTNEKLFF	TGTGCCAGCAGCCCCCAATCTAGGCGAACTAATGAAAAACTGTTTTTT
TRBV28	.	.	TRBJ2-3	CASSLDRDSQLTDTQYF	TGTGCCAGCAGTTTGGATAGGGACTCCCAATTGACAGATACGCAGTATTTT
TRBV9	.	few	TRBJ2-2	CASSVEGTGELFF	TGTGCCAGCAGCGTAGAGGGGACCGGGGAGCTGTTTTTT
TRBV15	.	.	TRBJ2-5	CATSIGTASRETQYF	TGTGCCACCAGCATAGGGACCGCTTCTAGGGAGACCCAGTACTTC
TRBV18	.	once	TRBJ2-7	CASSPFPEAYEQYF	TGTGCCAGCTCACCTTTTCCCGAGGCCTACGAGCAGTACTTC
TRBV7-3	TRBD2	.	TRBJ2-3	CASSLRGTTSDTQYF	TGTGCCAGCAGCTTAAGGGGGACTACTTCAGATACGCAGTATTTT
TRBV4-2	.	.	TRBJ2-3	CASSQVGDTQYF	TGTGCCAGCAGCCAAGTCGGAGATACGCAGTATTTT
TRBV18	TRBD1	.	TRBJ2-6	CASSGGQAISGANVLTF	TGTGCCAGCTCAGGGGGACAGGCAATCTCTGGGGCCAACGTCCTGACTTTC
TRBV5-5	.	.	TRBJ1-1	CASSWVGSMNTEAFF	TGTGCCAGCAGCTGGGTAGGGTCCATGAACACTGAAGCTTTCTTT
TRBV30	.	.	TRBJ2-2	CAWRGGRDTGELFF	TGTGCCTGGAGGGGGGGGCGGGACACCGGGGAGCTGTTTTTT
TRBV5-1	.	.	TRBJ2-7	CASSPRGQYYEQYF	TGCGCCAGCAGTCCCCGAGGACAGTACTACGAGCAGTACTTC
TRBV30	TRBD1	.	TRBJ2-6	CAWSDATGVLSGANVLTF	TGTGCCTGGAGTGATGCGACAGGGGTTCTCTCTGGGGCCAACGTCCTGACTTTC
TRBV7-3	TRBD1	.	TRBJ1-2	CASSLLGTGGDGYTF	TGTGCCAGCAGCTTACTAGGGACAGGGGGCGATGGCTACACCTTC
TRBV10-3	.	few	TRBJ1-2	CAISESVYGYTF	TGTGCCATCAGTGAGTCGGTATATGGCTACACCTTC
TRBV9	.	few	TRBJ1-1	CASSVGPNTEAFF	TGTGCCAGCAGCGTAGGGCCCAACACTGAAGCTTTCTTT
TRBV10-3	.	.	TRBJ2-7	CAISPGRAGRQYF	TGTGCCATCAGCCCGGGCCGAGCCGGACGGCAGTACTTC
TRBV5-1	.	.	TRBJ1-2	CASSSAPAYGYTF	TGCGCCAGCAGCTCGGCTCCGGCCTATGGCTACACCTTC
TRBV5-3	.	.	TRBJ2-1	CARSLCSGLNPSSYNEQFF	TGTGCCAGAAGCTTGTGCAGCGGACTGAACCCGAGCTCCTACAATGAGCAGTTCTTC
TRBV6-6	TRBD1	few	TRBJ1-2	CASSSWTGKSYGYTF	TGTGCCAGCAGTTCTTGGACAGGGAAAAGCTATGGCTACACCTTC
TRBV9	TRBD1	.	TRBJ2-2	CASSVDRENTGELFF	TGTGCCAGCAGCGTGGACAGGGAAAACACCGGGGAGCTGTTTTTT
TRBV5-4	TRBD1	.	TRBJ1-4	CASSLLTGGDEKLFF	TGTGCCAGCAGCCTGTTGACAGGGGGAGATGAAAAACTGTTTTTT
TRBV5-1	.	.	TRBJ2-1	CASSSPPGAVNNEQFF	TGCGCCAGCAGCTCCCCCCCTGGCGCAGTGAACAATGAGCAGTTCTTC
TRBV6-6	TRBD1	.	TRBJ2-3	CASRQGADTQYF	TGTGCCAGCAGGCAGGGGGCAGATACGCAGTATTTT
TRBV5-6	TRBD1	.	TRBJ1-1	CASDRGANTEAFF	TGTGCCAGCGACAGGGGGGCCAACACTGAAGCTTTCTTT
TRBV7-6	.	once	TRBJ2-7	CASSLDETYEQYF	TGTGCCAGCAGCTTAGACGAAACCTACGAGCAGTACTTC
TRBV5-1	TRBD1	.	TRBJ2-3	CASSYRQGETDTQYF	TGCGCCAGCAGCTATAGACAGGGGGAGACAGATACGCAGTATTTT
TRBV7-8	TRBD1	.	TRBJ2-7	CASIIDRGPYEQYF	TGTGCCAGCATTATCGACAGGGGGCCCTACGAGCAGTACTTC
TRBV5-1	TRBD1	.	TRBJ1-3	CASSPGQVGNTIYF	TGCGCCAGCAGCCCGGGACAGGTTGGAAACACCATATATTTT